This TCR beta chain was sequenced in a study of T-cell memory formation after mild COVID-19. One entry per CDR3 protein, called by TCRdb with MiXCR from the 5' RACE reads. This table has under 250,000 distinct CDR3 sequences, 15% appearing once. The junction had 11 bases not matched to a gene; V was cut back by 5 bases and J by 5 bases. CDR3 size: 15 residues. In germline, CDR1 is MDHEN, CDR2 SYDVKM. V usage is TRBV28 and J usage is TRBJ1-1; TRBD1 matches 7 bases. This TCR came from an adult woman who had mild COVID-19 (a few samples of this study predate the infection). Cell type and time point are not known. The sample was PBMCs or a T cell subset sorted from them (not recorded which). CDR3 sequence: CASSLGQVTLTEAFF. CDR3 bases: TGTGCCAGCAGTCTCGGACAGGTGACCCTTACTGAAGCTTTCTTT.